This TCR beta chain appears in the sequencing data of a study of cytomegalovirus exposure and HLA in healthy donors. Study-level results: In a later analysis, a missense DCLRE1C variant was linked to TCR beta V- and J-gene trimming. Generally TCR sequences proved uncommon, though certain public TCRs appeared in numerous donors.

PCR employed 60 Vbeta and 13 Jbeta primers. Profiling relied on immunoSEQ multiplex PCR, and the TCRdb table lists in-frame clones only, not all of them. The table has 250,000 or so clones, about 80% seen once. The CDR3 has 19 residues. The V end lost 3 bases, the J end lost 0 bases, and 18 bases lay between the germline ends. The germline V gene encodes CDR1 MDHEN and CDR2 SYDVKM. This clone was seen only once. Its target is not known. Those who donated were healthy bone marrow donors. The J gene is TRBJ2-6, the V gene TRBV28; possible D gene TRBD2, 7 bases. The receptor was derived from a woman aged 55-69 years in good health and CMV-seropositive. Specimen: PBMCs. In nucleotides, the CDR3 is TGTGCCAGCAGTTTGGCGGGGGCGAATCCCCTCTCTGGGGCCAACGTCCTGACTTTC. It is translated as CASSLAGANPLSGANVLTF. Combining the CDR3 with reference TRBV28 and TRBJ2-6 gives the whole variable domain DVKVTQSSRYLVKRTGEKVFLECVQDMDHENMFWYRQDPGLGLRLIYFSYDVKMKEKGDIPEGYSVSREKKERFSLILESASTNQTSMYLCASSLAGANPLSGANVLTFGAGSRLTVL.